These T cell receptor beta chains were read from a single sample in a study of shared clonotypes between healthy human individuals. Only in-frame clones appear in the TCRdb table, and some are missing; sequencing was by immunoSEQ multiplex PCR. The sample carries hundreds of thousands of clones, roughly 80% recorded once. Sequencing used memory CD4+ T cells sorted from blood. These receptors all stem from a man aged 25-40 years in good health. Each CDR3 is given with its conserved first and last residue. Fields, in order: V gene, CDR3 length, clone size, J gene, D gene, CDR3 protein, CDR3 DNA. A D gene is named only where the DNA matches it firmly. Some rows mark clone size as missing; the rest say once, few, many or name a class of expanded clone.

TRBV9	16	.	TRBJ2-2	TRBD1	CASSVAGTGYTGELFF	TGTGCCAGCAGCGTCGCCGGGACAGGGTACACCGGGGAGCTGTTTTTT
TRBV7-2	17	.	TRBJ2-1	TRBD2	CASSWTGTSGPYNEQFF	TGTGCCAGCAGCTGGACCGGGACTAGCGGGCCCTACAATGAGCAGTTCTTC
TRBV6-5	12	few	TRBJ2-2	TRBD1	CAGRGPTGELFF	TGTGCCGGAAGGGGGCCCACCGGGGAGCTGTTTTTT
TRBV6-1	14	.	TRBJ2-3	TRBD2	CASSVGGSTDTQYF	TGTGCCAGCAGTGTGGGGGGGAGCACAGATACGCAGTATTTT
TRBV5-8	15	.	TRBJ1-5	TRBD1	CASSLGDRADQPQHF	TGTGCCAGCAGCTTGGGGGACAGAGCAGATCAGCCCCAGCATTTT
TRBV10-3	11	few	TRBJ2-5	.	CAIFPAVTQYF	TGTGCCATCTTTCCGGCCGTGACCCAGTACTTC
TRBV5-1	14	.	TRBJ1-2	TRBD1	CASSARQGAEGYTF	TGCGCCAGCAGCGCCCGACAGGGGGCAGAAGGCTACACCTTC
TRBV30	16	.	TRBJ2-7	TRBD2	CAWSVNGRSDSYEQYF	TGTGCCTGGAGTGTCAACGGGAGGTCCGATTCCTACGAGCAGTACTTC
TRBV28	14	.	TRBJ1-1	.	CASSLGTVNTEAFF	TGTGCCAGCAGTCTCGGGACCGTGAACACTGAAGCTTTCTTT
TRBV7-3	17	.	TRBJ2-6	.	CASSLWAQGSGANVLTF	TGTGCCAGCAGCTTATGGGCCCAGGGCTCTGGGGCCAACGTCCTGACTTTC
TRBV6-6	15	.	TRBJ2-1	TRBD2	CASSLVSGKINEQFF	TGTGCCAGCAGTTTGGTTAGCGGGAAGATAAATGAGCAGTTCTTC
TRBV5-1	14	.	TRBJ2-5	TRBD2	CASSPGLAQETQYF	TGCGCCAGCAGCCCGGGACTAGCGCAAGAGACCCAGTACTTC
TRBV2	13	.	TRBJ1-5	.	CASRTVSNQPQHF	TGTGCCAGCCGGACAGTTAGCAATCAGCCCCAGCATTTT
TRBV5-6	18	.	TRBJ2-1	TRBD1	CASSSSTSRTGPYNEQFF	TGTGCCAGCAGCTCTTCCACCTCCAGGACAGGTCCCTACAATGAGCAGTTCTTC
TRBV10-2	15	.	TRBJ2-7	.	CASSESGGSSYEQYF	TGCGCCAGCAGTGAGTCAGGGGGAAGCTCCTACGAGCAGTACTTC
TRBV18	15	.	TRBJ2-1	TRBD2	CASSPLGTSTNEQFF	TGTGCCAGCTCACCATTAGGGACTAGCACCAATGAGCAGTTCTTC
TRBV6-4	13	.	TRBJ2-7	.	CASSVPGGYEQYF	TGTGCCAGCAGTGTGCCAGGAGGCTACGAGCAGTACTTC
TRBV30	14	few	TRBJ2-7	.	CAWSEAMATYEQYF	TGTGCCTGGAGTGAAGCGATGGCTACCTACGAGCAGTACTTC
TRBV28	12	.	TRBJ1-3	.	CASRTGPGTIYF	TGTGCCAGCAGAACAGGGCCCGGCACCATATATTTT
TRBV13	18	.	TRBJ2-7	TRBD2	CASSSLPWTSGTSYEQYF	TGTGCCAGCAGCTCGTTACCCTGGACTAGCGGGACCTCCTACGAGCAGTACTTC
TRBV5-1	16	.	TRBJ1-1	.	CASSLATGSMNTEAFF	TGCGCCAGCAGCTTGGCAACAGGTTCCATGAACACTGAAGCTTTCTTT
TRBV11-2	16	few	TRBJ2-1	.	CASSLTGTRSYNEQFF	TGTGCCAGCAGCTTGACCGGGACCCGAAGCTACAATGAGCAGTTCTTC
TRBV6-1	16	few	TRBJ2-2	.	CASSEPQGWRTGELFF	TGTGCCAGCAGTGAACCTCAGGGGTGGCGCACCGGGGAGCTGTTTTTT
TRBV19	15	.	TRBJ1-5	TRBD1	CASSTKTGVYQPQHF	TGTGCCAGTAGTACCAAGACAGGGGTCTATCAGCCCCAGCATTTT
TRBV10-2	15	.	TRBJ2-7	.	CASSEKTRPTYEQYF	TGCGCCAGCAGTGAAAAGACTAGGCCAACCTACGAGCAGTACTTC
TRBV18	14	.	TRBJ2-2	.	CASSRKEGTGELFF	TGTGCCAGCTCCCGGAAGGAGGGAACCGGGGAGCTGTTTTTT
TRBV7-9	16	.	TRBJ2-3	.	CASSLMTQFSTDTQYF	TGTGCCAGCAGCTTAATGACCCAATTTAGCACAGATACGCAGTATTTT
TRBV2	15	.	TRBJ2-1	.	CASSENRLVGNEQFF	TGTGCCAGCAGTGAAAATAGGCTAGTGGGCAATGAGCAGTTCTTC
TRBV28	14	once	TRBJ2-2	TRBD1	CASRQGRHTGELFF	TGTGCCAGCAGACAGGGGAGACACACCGGGGAGCTGTTTTTT